This T cell receptor beta chain was obtained from a study of breast tumors, draining lymph nodes, adjacent tissues. Study-wide points: Tumor repertoires ranked between lymph nodes and nontumor tissue in diversity, with V and J gene preferences. That most tumor T cells come from lymph nodes remained unproven.

Looked up from germline, CDR1 is MGHDK and CDR2 is SYGVNS. V dropped 8 bases and J dropped 6 bases, with 19 bases sitting between them. The CDR3 length is 14 residues. Samples came from axillary lymph nodes draining the breast cancer. A note on this clonotype: Its antigen is not known.

Each CDR3 protein gets one entry after TCRdb re-called the multiplex PCR reads with MiXCR. The repertoire consists of about 230,000 distinct CDR3 sequences, with roughly 32% occurring once and the leading ten covering just over 1.4%. Sequenced input: axillary lymph node tissue. The V call is TRBV25-1, the J call TRBJ1-2, with D maybe TRBD1 (5 bases). This sequence was found in a female donor with breast cancer. Some clones in this sample may be carry-over from other donors' samples. CDR3 residues: CASVDEGFFDGYTF. For the CDR3, the DNA is TGTGCCAGCGTTGATGAGGGGTTTTTCGATGGCTACACCTTC.